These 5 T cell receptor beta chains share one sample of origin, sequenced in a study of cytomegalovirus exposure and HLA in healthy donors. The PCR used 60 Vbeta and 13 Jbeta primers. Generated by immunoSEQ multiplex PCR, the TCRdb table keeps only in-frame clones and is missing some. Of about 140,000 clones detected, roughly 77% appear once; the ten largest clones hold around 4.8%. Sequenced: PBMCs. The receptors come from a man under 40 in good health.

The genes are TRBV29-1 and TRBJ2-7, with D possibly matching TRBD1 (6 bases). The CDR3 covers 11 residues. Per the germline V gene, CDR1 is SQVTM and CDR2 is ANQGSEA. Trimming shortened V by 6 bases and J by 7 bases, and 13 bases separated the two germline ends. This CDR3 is CSVGQPPEQYF. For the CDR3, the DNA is TGCAGCGTGGGACAACCCCCAGAGCAGTACTTC.

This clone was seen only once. The CDR3 here is CASSSRVAGGGEQYF. The CDR3, as DNA: TGTGCCAGCAGCTCCCGGGTAGCGGGAGGGGGCGAGCAGTACTTC. The chain links TRBV7-2 to TRBJ2-7, with TRBD2 matching over 11 bases. J lost 6 bases, V lost 4 bases, and 8 bases had no gene match. This CDR3 has 15 residues. Germline CDR1 is SGHTA and CDR2 is FQGNSA.

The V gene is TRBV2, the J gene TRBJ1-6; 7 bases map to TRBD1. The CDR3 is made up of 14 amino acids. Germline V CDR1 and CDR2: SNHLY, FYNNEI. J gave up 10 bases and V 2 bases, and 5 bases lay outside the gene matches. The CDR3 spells CASSERQGGSPLHF. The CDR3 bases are TGTGCCAGCAGTGAACGCCAGGGGGGATCACCCCTCCACTTT.

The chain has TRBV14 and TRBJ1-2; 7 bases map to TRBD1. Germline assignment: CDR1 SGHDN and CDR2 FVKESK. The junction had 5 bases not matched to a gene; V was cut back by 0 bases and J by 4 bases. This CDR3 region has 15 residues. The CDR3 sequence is CASSQDLRTGYGYTF. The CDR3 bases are TGTGCCAGCAGCCAAGATCTCAGGACAGGCTATGGCTACACCTTC.

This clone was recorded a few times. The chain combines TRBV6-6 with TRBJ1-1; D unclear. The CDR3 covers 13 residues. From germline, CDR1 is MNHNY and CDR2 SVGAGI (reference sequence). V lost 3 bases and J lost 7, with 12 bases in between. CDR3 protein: CASSYRGEGEAFF. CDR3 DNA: TGTGCCAGCAGTTATCGCGGGGAAGGTGAAGCTTTCTTT.